These 28 T cell receptor beta chains were sequenced from one sample in a study of human T cells and chemical hapten exposure. MiXCR, run by TCRdb on the RACE reads, gives a single entry per CDR3 protein. Found here are approximately 84,000 distinct CDR3 sequences, about 9% of them singletons; the top ten hold around 1.6%. Sample time point: healthy volunteer bleed at 6 weeks. It was from unfractionated whole blood that total RNA was extracted. Sequencing was done on a sample of whole blood. The receptors derive from a male donor in good health. Some clones in this sample may be carry-over from other donors' samples.

The V call is TRBV6-2 or TRBV6-3, the J call TRBJ1-1; maybe TRBD1 (6 bases). The CDR3 consists of 15 residues. Germline CDR1 is MNHEY and CDR2 is SVGEGT. The V and J ends lost 7 bases and 4 bases respectively, with 19 bases between them. The chain's CDR3 is CASTGGDTGSTEAFF. DNA of the CDR3: TGTGCCAGCACCGGTGGAGACACAGGGAGCACTGAAGCTTTCTTT.

The rearrangement joins TRBV6-2 or TRBV6-3 to TRBJ2-3, with a possible D match to TRBD2 (6 bases). Germline CDR1 and CDR2: MNHEY and SVGEGT. With 6 bases removed from V and 5 bases from J, the gap between germline ends came to 12 bases. This CDR3 contains 13 residues. CDR3 nucleotide sequence: TGTGCCAGCAGGGAGGTCGGGGGAGATACGCAGTATTTT. Translated: CASREVGGDTQYF.

This clonotype was counted a few times. The rearrangement uses TRBV12-3 or TRBV12-4 and TRBJ1-2; tentative D call: TRBD1 (6 bases). V dropped 6 bases and J dropped 2 bases, with 10 bases sitting between them. The CDR3 spans 13 residues. CDR3 loop: CASSLTGNYGYTF. The CDR3 DNA reads TGTGCCAGCAGCCTAACAGGGAACTATGGCTACACCTTC.

CDR3 sequence (DNA): TGTGCCAGCAGTCGACAGCTTGGACAGGGGCGAAACACTGAAGCTTTCTTT. This gives the protein CASSRQLGQGRNTEAFF. The rearrangement uses TRBV6-2 or TRBV6-3 and TRBJ1-1; 9 positions agree with TRBD1. V shed 5 bases, J shed 2 bases, and the junction held 12 bases outside the gene matches. From germline, CDR1 is MNHEY and CDR2 SVGEGT. This CDR3 contains 17 residues.

This clonotype occurred many times. The chain uses TRBV20-1 and TRBJ2-3; perhaps TRBD2 as D (5 bases). The CDR3 runs to 17 residues. The V gene lost 0 bases and the J gene lost 0 bases, with 16 bases spanning the gap. Germline values: CDR1 DFQATT, CDR2 SNEGSKA (reference sequence). The CDR3 bases are TGCAGTGCTAGAGAATCGGACCGGGGTCCTAGCACAGATACGCAGTATTTT. Translation gives CSARESDRGPSTDTQYF.

Only a few counts were recorded for this clonotype. The chain joins TRBV5-1 to TRBJ2-1; D perhaps matches TRBD1 (5 bases). Trimming left V 2 bases short and J 8 bases short, with 8 bases between. Germline values: CDR1 SGHRS, CDR2 YFSETQ. This CDR3 is 12 amino acids long. The CDR3 is CASSFREDEQFF. The CDR3 DNA reads as TGCGCCAGCAGCTTCAGGGAAGATGAGCAGTTCTTC.

This clonotype was detected ten times or more. V usage is TRBV27 and J usage is TRBJ1-2, with D uncertain. This CDR3 spans 17 amino acids. V shed 0 bases and J shed 0 bases, with 14 bases lying between them. Germline CDR1 is MNHEY and CDR2 is SMNVEV (reference sequence). CDR3: CASSLSWASQTNYGYTF. The DNA of the CDR3 is TGTGCCAGCAGTTTATCCTGGGCGTCCCAAACTAACTATGGCTACACCTTC.

There are many counts of this clonotype. The V gene is TRBV5-5, the J gene TRBJ2-1, with no clear D. Trimming stripped 4 bases from V and 8 bases from J, with 13 bases between. Germline-derived CDR1 and CDR2 are SGHKS and YYEKEE (reference sequence). This CDR3 region has 13 residues. CDR3 coding DNA: TGTGCCAGCAGCAGTTCAGATCGGTATGAGCAGTTCTTC. Protein sequence: CASSSSDRYEQFF.

V usage is TRBV6-5 and J usage is TRBJ2-7; D is possibly TRBD2 (6 bases). Per the germline V gene, CDR1 is MNHEY and CDR2 is SVGAGI. The CDR3 is 14 residues long. Deletions cut 5 bases from V and 3 bases from J, with 14 bases between. The CDR3 region has the DNA TGTGCCAGCAGTCAAGGGGACGGGGGCTACGAGCAGTACTTC. Amino acid sequence: CASSQGDGGYEQYF.

This clonotype was seen many times. V gene TRBV29-1 combines with J gene TRBJ2-7; 12 positions agree with TRBD2. V shed 3 bases and J 7 bases; nucleotides not matched to a gene: 10. Germline-derived CDR1 and CDR2 are SQVTM and ANQGSEA. This CDR3 spans 15 amino acids. For the CDR3, the DNA is TGCAGCGTTGACAGAGGTCTAGCGGGAGGGAGTGAGCAGTACTTC. The encoded protein is CSVDRGLAGGSEQYF.

This clonotype is a singleton in its sample. A single base separates this from a much larger clone, so it may be a read error. The J gene is TRBJ2-2, the V gene TRBV27; D ambiguous. The germline V gene encodes CDR1 MNHEY and CDR2 SMNVEV (reference sequence). This CDR3 is built from 13 residues. CDR3: CAGSLSNTGELFF. CDR3 bases: TGTGCCGGCAGTTTATCGAACACCGGGGAGCTGTTTTTT.

This clonotype was detected a few times. The chain couples TRBV24-1 to TRBJ1-5, with unresolved D. Trimming took 10 bases from V and 0 from J, leaving 15 bases between them. The CDR3 extends over 15 amino acids. Germline loops: CDR1 KGHDR, CDR2 SFDVKD. The CDR3: CATQASGNSNQPQHF. The CDR3, as DNA: TGTGCCACTCAGGCATCCGGGAATAGCAATCAGCCCCAGCATTTT.

The chain recombines TRBV5-6 with TRBJ2-1, with D hard to call. Trimming took 0 bases from V and 7 from J, leaving 8 bases between them. CDR3 length equals 13 residues. CDR1 and CDR2 from the germline V gene are SGHDT and YYEEEE. The chain's CDR3 is CASSLEYLNEQFF. The DNA for the CDR3 is TGTGCCAGCAGCTTGGAGTACTTGAATGAGCAGTTCTTC. Full variable domain (outside the CDR3, taken from reference TRBV5-6 and TRBJ2-1): DAGVTQSPTHLIKTRGQQVTLRCSPKSGHDTVSWYQQALGQGPQFIFQYYEEEERQRGNFPDRFSGHQFPNYSSELNVNALLLGDSALYLCASSLEYLNEQFFGPGTRLTVL.

This clonotype has ten or more counts. The chain combines TRBV29-1 with TRBJ2-3; tentative D call: TRBD1 (5 bases). CDR1 SQVTM and CDR2 ANQGSEA come from the germline V gene. There are 17 residues in the CDR3. Trimming took 0 bases from V and 0 from J, leaving 16 bases between them. The CDR3 is CSVEDRIFDSSTDTQYF. CDR3 nucleotides: TGCAGCGTTGAAGATCGAATTTTTGACAGTAGCACAGATACGCAGTATTTT.

There are many counts of this clonotype. The J gene is TRBJ1-2, the V gene TRBV29-1; D gene ambiguous. The CDR3 runs to 11 residues. Germline CDR1 reads SQVTM; CDR2 reads ANQGSEA. V lost 3 bases to trimming and J lost 3 bases, with 5 bases between them. DNA for the CDR3: TGCAGCGTTGAGTCTGACTATGGCTACACCTTC. This gives the protein CSVESDYGYTF. The full variable domain, completed using reference TRBV29-1 and TRBJ1-2, is SAVISQKPSRDICQRGTSLTIQCQVDSQVTMMFWYRQQPGQSLTLIATANQGSEATYESGFVIDKFPISRPNLTFSTLTVSNMSPEDSSIYLCSVESDYGYTFGSGTRLTVV.

This clonotype appeared many times. The rearrangement joins TRBV7-6 to TRBJ2-3, with 13 bases that match TRBD2. This CDR3 spans 16 amino acids. Germline V lookup: CDR1 SGHVS, CDR2 FNYEAQ. V was pared by 5 bases and J by 4 bases, with 6 bases of the junction left unmatched. The CDR3 bases are TGTGCCAGCAGCGGATGGACTAGCGGGGGCCCAGATACGCAGTATTTT. It encodes CASSGWTSGGPDTQYF.

The rearrangement joins TRBV5-1 to TRBJ2-5; tentative D call: TRBD1 (6 bases). This CDR3 is built from 14 residues. In germline, CDR1 is SGHRS, CDR2 YFSETQ. The V and J ends lost 0 bases and 2 bases respectively, with 8 bases between them. The CDR3 protein is CASSLGQVQETQYF. CDR3 coding DNA: TGCGCCAGCAGCTTGGGACAGGTTCAAGAGACCCAGTACTTC.

A few counts support this clonotype. The rearrangement uses TRBV7-9 and TRBJ1-2; possibly TRBD1 for D (6 bases). The germline V gene encodes CDR1 SEHNR and CDR2 FQNEAQ (reference sequence). Trimming took off 5 bases at V and 4 bases at J, with 11 bases between the two ends. The CDR3 sequence is 13 residues long. In nucleotides, the CDR3 is TGTGCCAGCAGCACTGGGACACTCTATGGCTACACCTTC. This codes for CASSTGTLYGYTF.

This clonotype was recorded a few times. The CDR3 protein is CSASRTSGPTDTQYF. In nucleotides, the CDR3 is TGCAGTGCCAGTCGGACTAGCGGCCCCACAGATACGCAGTATTTT. The chain couples TRBV20-1 to TRBJ2-3; 10 bases fit TRBD2. Germline CDR1 is DFQATT and CDR2 is SNEGSKA (reference sequence). This CDR3 is built from 15 residues. With V trimmed by 6 bases and J by 2 bases, 8 bases remained unmatched.

This chain joins TRBV5-1 and TRBJ1-1; 7 bases agree with TRBD1. Looked up from germline, CDR1 is SGHRS and CDR2 is YFSETQ. This CDR3 is 16 amino acids long. V gave up 0 bases and J gave up 3 bases; unmatched junction bases: 8. CDR3 sequence (DNA): TGCGCCAGCAGCTTGGCGACAGGGACGGGGGACACTGAAGCTTTCTTT. Its protein product is CASSLATGTGDTEAFF.

There are a few counts of this clonotype. V usage is TRBV5-1 and J usage is TRBJ2-5, with TRBD1 identical over 7 bases. Trimming at V came to 0 bases and at J to 1 base, leaving 3 bases not matched to a gene. The CDR3 length is 15 residues. Germline V gene sequence: CDR1 SGHRS, CDR2 YFSETQ. CDR3 sequence: CASSLAGQRQETQYF. DNA of the CDR3: TGCGCCAGCAGCTTGGCGGGACAGCGCCAAGAGACCCAGTACTTC.

This clonotype has more than one count but fewer than ten. J is TRBJ2-3 and V is TRBV29-1; 11 nucleotides line up with TRBD2. V dropped 7 bases and J dropped 6; count of bases not matched to a gene: 9. Germline CDR1 and CDR2: SQVTM and ANQGSEA. This CDR3 comprises 14 residues. The DNA of the CDR3 is TGCAGCGCCAATCTAGCGGGAGGCTATGATACGCAGTATTTT. Residues: CSANLAGGYDTQYF.

This chain connects TRBV4-2 to TRBJ1-1; perhaps TRBD1 as D (5 bases). V was shortened by 4 bases and J by 6 bases, with 18 bases between the two germline ends. Germline V gene data show CDR1 as LGHNA and CDR2 as YNFKEQ. This CDR3 is 15 amino acids long. The CDR3 DNA is TGTGCCAGCAGCCTCTACCGAGCGGGGGTAGCTGAAGCTTTCTTT. Protein product: CASSLYRAGVAEAFF.

The rearrangement links TRBV12-5 to TRBJ2-6; perhaps D is TRBD1 or TRBD2 (5 bases each). From germline, CDR1 is LGHNT and CDR2 FRNRAP. This CDR3 is 16 amino acids long. V gave up 7 bases and J gave up 0 bases, with 13 bases separating them. The CDR3 sequence: CASAPVGTSGANVLTF. In DNA form, the CDR3 reads TGTGCTAGTGCCCCGGTGGGGACCTCTGGGGCCAACGTCCTGACTTTC. Full variable domain (remainder filled in from reference TRBV12-5 and TRBJ2-6): DARVTQTPRHKVTEMGQEVTMRCQPILGHNTVFWYRQTMMQGLELLAYFRNRAPLDDSGMPKDRFSAEMPDATLATLKIQPSEPRDSAVYFCASAPVGTSGANVLTFGAGSRLTVL.

This clonotype was counted only a few times. The chain combines TRBV7-2 with TRBJ2-3, with 12 bases matching TRBD2. The V and J ends lost 4 bases and 4 bases, in that order; junction bases with no gene match: 9. The CDR3 has 17 residues. Germline V lookup: CDR1 SGHTA, CDR2 FQGNSA. CDR3 nucleotides: TGTGCCAGCAGCTCCCCGACTAGCGGGAGAGGGTCAGATACGCAGTATTTT. This translates into CASSSPTSGRGSDTQYF.

The chain couples TRBV29-1 to TRBJ1-1; D unclear. The CDR3 sequence is 11 residues long. CDR1 is SQVTM and CDR2 is ANQGSEA in the germline V gene. V was clipped by 4 bases and J by 8 bases, with 11 bases between them. The CDR3 DNA reads as TGCAGCGTTGTAGACGGCAGAGAAGCTTTCTTT. Its protein is CSVVDGREAFF.

In this sample, this clonotype turned up a few times. The chain links TRBV20-1 to TRBJ2-2; D remains unclear. The V gene's germline CDR1 is DFQATT and CDR2 SNEGSKA (reference sequence). The CDR3 spans 10 residues. Trimming took 1 base from V and 14 from J, leaving 8 bases between them. The CDR3 bases are TGCAGTGCTAGAGGACTTGGTCTGTTTTTT. This encodes CSARGLGLFF.

The V call is TRBV12-3 or TRBV12-4, the J call TRBJ2-3, with TRBD2 matching over 7 bases. The CDR3 has 16 amino acids. Losses at the gene ends were 7 bases for V and 2 bases for J; bases not matched to a gene: 12. CDR3: CASTRRSGGDTDTQYF. CDR3 bases: TGTGCCAGCACCCGAAGGTCGGGGGGAGACACAGATACGCAGTATTTT.